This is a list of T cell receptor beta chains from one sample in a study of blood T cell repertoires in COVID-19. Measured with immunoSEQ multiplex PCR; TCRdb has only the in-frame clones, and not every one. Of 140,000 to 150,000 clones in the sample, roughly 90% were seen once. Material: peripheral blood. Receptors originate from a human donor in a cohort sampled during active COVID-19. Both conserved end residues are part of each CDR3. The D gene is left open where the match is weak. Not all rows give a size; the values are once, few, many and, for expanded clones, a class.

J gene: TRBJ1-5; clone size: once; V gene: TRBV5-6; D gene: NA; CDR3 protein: CASSLWEGGQPQHF; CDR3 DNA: TGTGCCAGCAGCTTGTGGGAGGGAGGTCAGCCCCAGCATTTT
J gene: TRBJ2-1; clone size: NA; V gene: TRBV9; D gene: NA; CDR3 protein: CASSVLGGNEQFF; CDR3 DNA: TGTGCCAGCAGCGTACTCGGGGGCAATGAGCAGTTCTTC
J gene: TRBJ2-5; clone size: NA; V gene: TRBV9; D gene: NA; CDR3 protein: CASSVRGTQYF; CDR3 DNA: TGTGCCAGCAGCGTCCGGGGGACCCAGTACTTC
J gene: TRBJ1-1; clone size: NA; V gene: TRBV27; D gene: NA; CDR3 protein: CASSLSVGANTEAFF; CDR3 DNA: TGTGCCAGCAGTTTATCTGTGGGGGCGAACACTGAAGCTTTCTTT
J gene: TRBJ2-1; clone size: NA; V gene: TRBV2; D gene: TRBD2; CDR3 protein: CASGGGEQFF; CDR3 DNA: TGTGCCAGCGGGGGGGGTGAGCAGTTCTTC
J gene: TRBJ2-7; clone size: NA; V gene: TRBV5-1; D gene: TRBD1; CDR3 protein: CASSSPGTGGDEQYF; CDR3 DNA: TGCGCCAGCAGCTCGCCCGGGACAGGGGGCGACGAGCAGTACTTC
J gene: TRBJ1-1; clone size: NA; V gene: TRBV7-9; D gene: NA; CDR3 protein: CASSADRNTEAFF; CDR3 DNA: TGTGCCAGCAGCGCTGACAGAAACACTGAAGCTTTCTTT
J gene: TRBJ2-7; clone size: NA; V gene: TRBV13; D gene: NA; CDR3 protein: CASSLGQNTYEQYF; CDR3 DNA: TGTGCCAGCAGCTTAGGGCAGAATACCTACGAGCAGTACTTC
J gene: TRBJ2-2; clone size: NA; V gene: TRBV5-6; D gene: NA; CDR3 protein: CASISDGGELFF; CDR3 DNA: TGTGCCAGCATATCAGATGGCGGGGAGCTGTTTTTT
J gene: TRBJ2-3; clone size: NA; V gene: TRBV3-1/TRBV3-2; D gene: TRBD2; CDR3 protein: CASSPWTSGGARDTQYF; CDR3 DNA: TGTGCCAGCAGCCCCTGGACTAGCGGGGGGGCACGGGATACGCAGTATTTT
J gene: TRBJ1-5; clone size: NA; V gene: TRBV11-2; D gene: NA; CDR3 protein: CASSLDGGAGQPQHF; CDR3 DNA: TGTGCCAGCAGCTTAGATGGGGGGGCTGGTCAGCCCCAGCATTTT
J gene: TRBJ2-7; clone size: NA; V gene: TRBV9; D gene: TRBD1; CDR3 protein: CASSVGQPYEQYF; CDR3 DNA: TGTGCCAGCAGCGTGGGACAGCCCTACGAGCAGTACTTC
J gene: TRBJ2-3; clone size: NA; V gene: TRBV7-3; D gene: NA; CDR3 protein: CASSFPRADTQYF; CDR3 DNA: TGTGCCAGCAGCTTCCCGAGGGCAGATACGCAGTATTTT
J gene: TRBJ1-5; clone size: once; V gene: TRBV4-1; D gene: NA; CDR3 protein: CASSQALGRGWRVQPQHF; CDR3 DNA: TGCGCCAGCAGCCAAGCTCTCGGGCGGGGGTGGAGGGTTCAGCCCCAGCATTTT
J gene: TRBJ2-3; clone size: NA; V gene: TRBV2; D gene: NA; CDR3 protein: CASSVPHSTDTQYF; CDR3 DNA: TGTGCCAGCAGTGTCCCCCATAGCACAGATACGCAGTATTTT
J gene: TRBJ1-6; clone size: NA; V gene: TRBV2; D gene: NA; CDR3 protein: CASTEAGASGSPLHF; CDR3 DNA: TGTGCCAGCACCGAAGCTGGGGCCTCTGGCTCACCCCTCCACTTT
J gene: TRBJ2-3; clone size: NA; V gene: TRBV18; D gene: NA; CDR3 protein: CASSPPVWGAMGDTQYF; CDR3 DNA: TGTGCCAGCTCACCACCTGTATGGGGCGCCATGGGGGATACGCAGTATTTT
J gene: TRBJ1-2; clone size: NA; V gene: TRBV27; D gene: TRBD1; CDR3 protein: CASSLIGQGKNYGYTF; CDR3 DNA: TGTGCCAGCAGTTTGATTGGACAGGGAAAAAACTATGGCTACACCTTC
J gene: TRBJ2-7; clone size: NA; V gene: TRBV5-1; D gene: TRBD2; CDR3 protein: CASSTSGESYEQYF; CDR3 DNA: TGCGCCAGCAGCACTAGCGGGGAATCCTACGAGCAGTACTTC
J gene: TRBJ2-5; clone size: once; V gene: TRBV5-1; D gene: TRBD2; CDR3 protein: CASSRRGGLEETQYF; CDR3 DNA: TGCGCCAGCAGTCGGCGGGGGGGTTTAGAAGAGACCCAGTACTTC
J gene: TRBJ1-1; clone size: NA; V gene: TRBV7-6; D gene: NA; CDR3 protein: CASSWGERTEAFF; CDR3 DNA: TGTGCCAGCAGCTGGGGGGAGCGCACTGAAGCTTTCTTT
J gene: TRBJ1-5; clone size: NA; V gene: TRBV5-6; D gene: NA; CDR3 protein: CASSLVGSRDQPQHF; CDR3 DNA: TGTGCCAGCAGCTTGGTCGGGTCCCGTGATCAGCCCCAGCATTTT
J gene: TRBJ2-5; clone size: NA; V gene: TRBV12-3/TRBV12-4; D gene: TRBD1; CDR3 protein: CASSTGGWETQYF; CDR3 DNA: TGTGCCAGCAGTACAGGGGGTTGGGAGACCCAGTACTTC
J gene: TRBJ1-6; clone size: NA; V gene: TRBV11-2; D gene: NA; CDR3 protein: CASSLEGVRGSPLHF; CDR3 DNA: TGTGCCAGCAGCTTAGAAGGGGTTAGGGGTTCACCCCTCCACTTT
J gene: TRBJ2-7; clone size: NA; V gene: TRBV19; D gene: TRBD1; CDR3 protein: CASSFYGTGDSYEQYF; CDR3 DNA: TGTGCCAGTAGTTTCTACGGGACAGGGGACTCCTACGAGCAGTACTTC
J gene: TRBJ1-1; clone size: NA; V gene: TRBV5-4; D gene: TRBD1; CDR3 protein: CASSWGTGVNTEAFF; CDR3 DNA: TGTGCCAGCAGCTGGGGGACAGGGGTTAACACTGAAGCTTTCTTT
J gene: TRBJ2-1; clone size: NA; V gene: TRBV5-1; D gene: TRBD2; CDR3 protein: CASSFRTSGDYNEQFF; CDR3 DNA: TGCGCCAGCAGCTTCCGGACTAGCGGGGACTACAATGAGCAGTTCTTC
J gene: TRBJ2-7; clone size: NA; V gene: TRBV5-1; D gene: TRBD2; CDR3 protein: CASSWGTSSVYEQYF; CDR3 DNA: TGCGCCAGCAGCTGGGGGACTAGCAGCGTCTACGAGCAGTACTTC
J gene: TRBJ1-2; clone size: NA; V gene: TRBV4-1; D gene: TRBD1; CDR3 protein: CASSQSGGETGYTF; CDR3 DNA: TGCGCCAGCAGCCAATCAGGGGGCGAAACCGGCTACACCTTC
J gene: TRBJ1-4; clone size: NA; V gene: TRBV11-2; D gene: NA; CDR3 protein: CASSLGLGQPVNEKLFF; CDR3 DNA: TGTGCCAGCAGCTTAGGCCTCGGACAGCCAGTTAATGAAAAACTGTTTTTT
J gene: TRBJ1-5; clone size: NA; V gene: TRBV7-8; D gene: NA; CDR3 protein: CASSLAGVSNQPQHF; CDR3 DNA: TGTGCCAGCAGCTTAGCGGGCGTTAGCAATCAGCCCCAGCATTTT
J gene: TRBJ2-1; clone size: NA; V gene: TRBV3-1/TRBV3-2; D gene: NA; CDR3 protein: CASSQESGSYNEQFF; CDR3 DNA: TGTGCCAGCAGCCAAGAAAGCGGGTCCTACAATGAGCAGTTCTTC
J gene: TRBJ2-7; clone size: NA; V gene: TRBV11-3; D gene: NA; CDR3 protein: CASSLGTVYEQYF; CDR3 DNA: TGTGCCAGCAGCTTAGGGACAGTGTACGAGCAGTACTTC
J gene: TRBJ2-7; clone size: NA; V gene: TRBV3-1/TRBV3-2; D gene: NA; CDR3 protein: CASSPAHRGSYEQYF; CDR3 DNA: TGTGCCAGCAGCCCCGCGCATCGGGGCTCCTACGAGCAGTACTTC
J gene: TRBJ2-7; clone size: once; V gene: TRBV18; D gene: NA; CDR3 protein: CASSPASYEQYF; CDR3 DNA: TGTGCCAGCTCCCCCGCGTCCTACGAGCAGTACTTC